This entry is about one T cell receptor (beta chain). The CDR3 end shows no conserved phenylalanine or tryptophan, and so a read error is likely. The data originate from a study of tumor and adjacent non-tumor tissue in lung cancer. About the study: There were around 11 adenocarcinoma, a couple of squamous cell carcinoma and 1 small cell lung cancer cases.

The library came from three nested PCR rounds adapted from ARM-PCR protocols. MiXCR, run by TCRdb on the multiplex PCR reads, gives a single entry per CDR3 protein. The data contain some 100,000 distinct CDR3 sequences, about 62% of them singletons. No cell sorting was done before RNA was extracted from the tissue. The normal lung tissue was taken more than 3 cm from the tumor edge. This CDR3 region has 20 residues. Germline-derived CDR1 and CDR2 are MNHNS and SASEGT. The sequence came from a man under 40 with non-small cell lung cancer. The rearrangement uses TRBV6-1 and TRBJ1-5; 10 bases fit TRBD1. Sequencing was performed on distant non-tumor lung tissue. The CDR3 protein is CVSSEKGLGQGKGSGQPQHI. The CDR3 coding sequence is TGTGTCAGCAGTGAAAAGGGCCTGGGACAGGGGAAAGGTAGCGGTCAGCCCCAGCATATT.